This T cell receptor (beta chain) was sequenced for a study of blood T cell repertoires in COVID-19. Study overall: Donors in the United States, Italy and Spain gave samples during acute or convalescent COVID-19.

Some clones are missing from TCRdb's copy, which holds only in-frame ones; the method was immunoSEQ multiplex PCR. The sample has over 150,000 clones, approximately 85% seen once. The trim removed 6 bases at V and 7 bases at J, leaving 11 bases unmatched. This CDR3 has 15 residues. Germline lookup yields CDR1 MNHEY and CDR2 SMNVEV (reference sequence). The cohort comprised adults aged about 18 to 100 years residing in under 30 US areas. The sequence came from a man aged 35 to 55 who had recovered from COVID-19. The sequencing sample was made of PBMCs or T cells enriched from blood (not recorded which). The chain uses TRBV27 and TRBJ1-2, with TRBD1 matching over 10 bases. CDR3 DNA sequence: TGTGCCAGCAGCCAGACAGGGGGCGCCGGATTTGGCTACACCTTC. It specifies CASSQTGGAGFGYTF.